This paragraph covers one TCR beta chain sequence. The target antigen is unknown. This sample is part of a study of vaccination and CD4 T cells after COVID-19. Study results and caveats: Spike mono-reactivity was evident in 304 of the 307 vaccine-specific clones derived from convalescent patients.

Sequence data for DNA of cultured CD4+ T cells were generated by the Oncomine TCR Beta short-read assay. TCRdb fed the PCR reads into MiXCR, producing one record per CDR3 protein. Among over 9,500 distinct CDR3 sequences listed, about 50% were seen once. With V trimmed by 4 bases and J by 3 bases, 9 bases remained unmatched. This CDR3 region has 16 residues. As for treatment: approximately nine-day PBMC culture with coronavirus spike peptide pools or control peptides (ViraFEST assay). Peptide pool stimulation in ViraFEST expanded antigen-specific T cells, whose TCRs were then sequenced. The genes are TRBV12-3 or TRBV12-4 and TRBJ2-7, with 10 bases lining up with TRBD1. The sequence was obtained from a human donor with COVID-19. The sample consisted of cultured CD4+ T cells from blood, taken after SARS-CoV-2 vaccination. CDR3 DNA sequence: TGTGCCAGCAGTTCCCCCTTGACAGGGGGCCTCTACGAGCAGTACTTC. Protein product: CASSSPLTGGLYEQYF.